A single sample gave rise to the 20 T cell receptor beta chains below, sequenced in a study of blood T cell repertoires in COVID-19. Some clones are missing from TCRdb's copy, which holds only in-frame ones; the method was immunoSEQ multiplex PCR. The sample yields roughly 200,000 clones, 75% to 85% seen once. The sequencing input was PBMCs or T cells enriched from blood (not recorded which). The receptors come from a man aged 35 to 55 who had recovered from COVID-19.

The CDR3 DNA follows: TGTGCCTCGAACGATTGGGCGCTTGGCTACACCTTC. Protein: CASNDWALGYTF. The chain combines TRBV30 with TRBJ1-2; D is undetermined. V lost 7 bases and J 7 bases, leaving 16 bases between the germline ends. Germline CDR1 reads GTSNPN; CDR2 reads SVGIG (reference sequence). This CDR3 contains 12 residues.

V and J are TRBV5-1 and TRBJ1-2, with D possibly being TRBD1 (6 bases). The germline V gene encodes CDR1 SGHRS and CDR2 YFSETQ. The CDR3 is made up of 15 amino acids. Trimming shortened V by 0 bases and J by 4 bases, and 13 bases separated the two germline ends. In DNA, the CDR3 is TGCGCCAGCAGCTTGGCCTCCGGACAGTCCTATGGCTACACCTTC. This encodes CASSLASGQSYGYTF. The whole variable domain, remainder taken from reference TRBV5-1 and TRBJ1-2, is KAGVTQTPRYLIKTRGQQVTLSCSPISGHRSVSWYQQTPGQGLQFLFEYFSETQRNKGNFPGRFSGRQFSNSRSEMNVSTLELGDSALYLCASSLASGQSYGYTFGSGTRLTVV.

V gene TRBV5-1 combines with J gene TRBJ2-3; 13 nucleotides match TRBD2. Germline CDR1 is SGHRS and CDR2 is YFSETQ. This CDR3 has 16 residues. Trimming at V came to 4 bases and at J to 5 bases, leaving 7 bases not matched to a gene. CDR3 DNA: TGCGCCAGCAGCCCCGGACTAGCGGGGGTGGTAGATACGCAGTATTTT. Amino acids: CASSPGLAGVVDTQYF.

The rearrangement joins TRBV7-9 to TRBJ2-7; D call uncertain. Germline V gene sequence: CDR1 SEHNR, CDR2 FQNEAQ (reference sequence). V lost 2 bases and J lost 6, with 14 bases in between. CDR3 length: 14 residues. The CDR3 nucleotides read TGTGCCAGCAGCTTATCCCGAGGCGTTCGCGAGCAGTACTTC. Amino acids: CASSLSRGVREQYF.

This clone was detected once. The CDR3 nucleotides read TGTGCCAGCAGTTCAGGGTTAGCTAACTATGGCTACACCTTC. Its translation: CASSSGLANYGYTF. The chain is built from TRBV9 and TRBJ1-2, with D possibly TRBD1 on 5 matching bases. V dropped 5 bases and J dropped 0 bases, with 11 bases sitting between them. Germline CDR1 is SGDLS and CDR2 is YYNGEE. CDR3 size: 14 residues.

The rearrangement joins TRBV4-1 to TRBJ1-2, with 7 bases aligning to TRBD1. Germline V lookup: CDR1 MGHRA, CDR2 YSYEKL. There are 15 residues in the CDR3. The V gene end was trimmed by 2 bases and the J gene end by 8 bases; junction bases not matched to a gene: 11. CDR3 amino acids: CASSQPVERGQGYTF. Here the CDR3 DNA reads TGCGCCAGCAGCCAACCCGTTGAGAGGGGGCAGGGCTACACCTTC.

This clone was found a few times. This CDR3 reads CASSFYGTSGRGAREQYF. The CDR3 coding sequence is TGCGCCAGCAGCTTTTACGGTACTAGCGGGAGGGGGGCAAGGGAGCAGTACTTC. V is TRBV5-1 and J is TRBJ2-7; 13 bases are shared with TRBD2. Germline V lookup: CDR1 SGHRS, CDR2 YFSETQ. Trimming at V came to 2 bases and at J to 7 bases, leaving 15 bases not matched to a gene. The CDR3 contains 18 residues.

The V call is TRBV12-3 or TRBV12-4, the J call TRBJ1-2, with D maybe TRBD1 (5 bases). Trimming stripped 3 bases from V and 8 bases from J, with 13 bases between. The CDR3 is 13 residues long. The chain's CDR3 is CASSFGATGGYTF. The DNA for the CDR3 is TGTGCCAGCAGTTTTGGGGCAACGGGCGGCTACACCTTC.

CDR3 protein: CASSILDSSGNTIYF. CDR3 coding DNA: TGTGCCAGCAGCATCCTCGACAGCTCTGGAAACACCATATATTTT. The genes are TRBV7-9 and TRBJ1-3; a possible D gene is TRBD1 (5 bases). Germline values: CDR1 SEHNR, CDR2 FQNEAQ (reference sequence). Deletions cut 5 bases from V and 0 bases from J, with 11 bases between. The CDR3 is 15 amino acids.

This clone has a single count. CDR3 coding DNA: TGTGCCAGCAGCCTGCCCGAGACAGCCTATGGCTACACCTTC. This sequence encodes CASSLPETAYGYTF. The V and J genes are TRBV6-5 and TRBJ1-2; D is possibly TRBD1 (5 bases). With 6 bases removed from V and 4 bases from J, the gap between germline ends came to 15 bases. Germline CDR1 MNHEY, CDR2 SVGAGI. The CDR3 is 14 residues long.

This clone was seen once. The chain has TRBV2 and TRBJ1-2, with D perhaps matching TRBD1 (5 bases). CDR3 length equals 12 residues. The germline V gene has CDR1 SNHLY and CDR2 FYNNEI. V lost 3 bases, J lost 7 bases, and 9 bases lay in between. CDR3 DNA sequence: TGTGCCAGCAGTGACGGGGGGTTTGGCTACACCTTC. Protein sequence: CASSDGGFGYTF.

V and J are TRBV30 and TRBJ2-5, with a weak D call TRBD2 (5 bases). V was clipped by 0 bases and J by 2 bases, with 19 bases between them. The CDR3 length is 17 residues. The germline V gene encodes CDR1 GTSNPN and CDR2 SVGIG (reference sequence). Here the CDR3 reads CAWSVQWRRLSQETQYF. CDR3 sequence (DNA): TGTGCCTGGAGTGTACAATGGAGGCGATTAAGTCAAGAGACCCAGTACTTC.

The V and J genes are TRBV14 and TRBJ1-2; 8 bases line up with TRBD1. From germline, CDR1 is SGHDN and CDR2 FVKESK. The CDR3 runs to 16 residues. V lost 0 bases, J lost 9 bases, and 12 bases stayed unmatched. CDR3 sequence: CASSQDTTDRGGSYTF. The CDR3 region has the DNA TGTGCCAGCAGCCAAGATACGACTGACAGGGGCGGGAGCTACACCTTC.

The CDR3 region has the DNA TGCGCCAGCAGTGAGTATAATGGAGGAAGCTACACCTTC. Amino acid sequence: CASSEYNGGSYTF. The chain uses TRBV10-1 and TRBJ1-2; D not resolved. The CDR3 loop spans 13 amino acids. CDR1 is WNHNN, CDR2 SYGVQD, per germline (reference sequence). V dropped 1 base and J dropped 9 bases, with 12 bases sitting between them.

V gene TRBV6-2 or TRBV6-3 combines with J gene TRBJ2-7, with TRBD2 matching over 12 bases. V lost 5 bases to trimming and J lost 7 bases; unmatched junction nucleotides: 12. Germline V lookup: CDR1 MNHEY, CDR2 SVGEGT. There are 16 residues in the CDR3. CDR3 in DNA: TGTGCCAGCAGTCTTACCCCTAGCGGGAGGGTCCAGGAGCAGTACTTC. Translating gives CASSLTPSGRVQEQYF.

This chain uses TRBV28 with TRBJ1-2; the D gene is possibly TRBD1 (5 bases). V was pared by 11 bases and J by 0 bases, with 13 bases between. The CDR3 runs 13 residues. Per the germline V gene, CDR1 is MDHEN and CDR2 is SYDVKM. CDR3 loop: CAVQGAPNYGYTF. The CDR3 DNA is TGTGCCGTCCAAGGGGCCCCTAACTATGGCTACACCTTC.

This chain joins TRBV11-2 and TRBJ1-4; 8 bases are a match to TRBD1. V lost 8 bases, J lost 8 bases, and 13 bases stayed unmatched. Germline-derived CDR1 and CDR2 are SGHAT and FQNNGV. This CDR3 contains 15 residues. The CDR3 spells CASAPGTGVREKLFF. Here the CDR3 DNA reads TGTGCCAGCGCACCAGGGACAGGAGTCCGAGAAAAACTGTTTTTT.

The chain couples TRBV11-2 to TRBJ2-2; the D gene is possibly TRBD2 (5 bases). The CDR3 covers 16 residues. Germline V CDR1 and CDR2: SGHAT, FQNNGV. V dropped 1 base and J dropped 0 bases, with 9 bases sitting between them. CDR3 coding DNA: TGTGCCAGCAGCTTAGTTGCGGGCTCGAACACCGGGGAGCTGTTTTTT. It encodes CASSLVAGSNTGELFF.

The V gene is TRBV27, the J gene TRBJ1-6, with D possibly matching TRBD1 (5 bases). Trimming removed 0 bases at V and 10 bases at J, with 13 bases between. In germline, CDR1 is MNHEY, CDR2 SMNVEV (reference sequence). The CDR3 runs to 15 residues. This CDR3 reads CASSLSGAGKSPLHF. CDR3 nucleotides: TGTGCCAGCAGTTTATCTGGGGCGGGGAAATCACCCCTCCACTTT.

This chain joins TRBV5-1 and TRBJ2-2; D is possibly TRBD1 (5 bases). The germline V gene has CDR1 SGHRS and CDR2 YFSETQ. The CDR3 is 16 amino acids. Trimming took 8 bases from V and 5 from J, leaving 22 bases between them. The CDR3: CASIETAGKVTGELFF. CDR3 DNA: TGCGCCAGTATAGAGACAGCCGGAAAGGTTACCGGGGAGCTGTTTTTT.